This TCR beta chain was sequenced in a study of blood T cell repertoires in COVID-19. At the level of the study: The United States, Italy and Spain were the sources of the acute and convalescent COVID-19 samples. From T cells, B-cell-depleted T cells, or PBMCs came the material, which was cDNA or gDNA.

Clones were sequenced by immunoSEQ multiplex PCR, and TCRdb holds only the in-frame ones, with some missing. The sample has approximately 240,000 clones; approximately 84% are singletons. V shed 5 bases and J shed 6 bases, with 14 bases lying between them. The V gene's germline CDR1 is SGHVS and CDR2 FNYEAQ. The CDR3 covers 13 residues. The sample comprised peripheral blood. The chain links TRBV7-6 to TRBJ2-7; tentative D call: TRBD2 (6 bases). This sequence originates from a man in his fifties with acute or convalescent COVID-19. The CDR3 nucleotides read TGTGCCAGCAGCCCCTGGAGGGGCTCCGAGCAGTACTTC. As protein: CASSPWRGSEQYF. Full variable domain (missing parts from reference TRBV7-6 and TRBJ2-7): GAGVSQSPRYKVTKRGQDVALRCDPISGHVSLYWYRQALGQGPEFLTYFNYEAQQDKSGLPNDRFSAERPEGSISTLTIQRTEQRDSAMYRCASSPWRGSEQYFGPGTRLTVT.